This passage covers 32 T cell receptor beta chains from one sample sequenced in a study of long-term antiretroviral therapy in people with HIV. The assay, immunoSEQ v3.0, was run at survey level. Generated by immunoSEQ multiplex PCR, the TCRdb table keeps only in-frame clones and is missing some. The sample yields about 11,000 clones, around three quarters seen once. Here the sequenced sample was unsorted PBMCs, taken at the start of antiretroviral therapy, before treatment. The receptors were sampled from a young man with HIV.

The chain joins TRBV10-2 to TRBJ2-7; D possibly uses TRBD1 or TRBD2 (6 bases each). CDR1 is WSHSY and CDR2 is SAAADI in the germline V gene. V shed 6 bases and J shed 4 bases, with 16 bases lying between them. The CDR3 loop spans 14 amino acids. The CDR3 loop reads CASSASGARYEQYF. The CDR3 DNA follows: TGCGCCAGCAGCGCGTCGGGGGCTCGATACGAGCAGTACTTC.

This clone was seen just once. The rearrangement joins TRBV11-2 to TRBJ1-1, with D maybe TRBD1 (5 bases). CDR3 size: 13 residues. The germline CDR1 and CDR2 sequences are SGHAT and FQNNGV. V was clipped by 7 bases and J by 7 bases, with 16 bases between them. The CDR3 loop is CASTPGSRVEAFF. The CDR3 DNA is TGTGCCAGCACCCCAGGGTCCAGGGTTGAAGCTTTCTTT.

In its sample, this clone was seen a few times. V gene TRBV6-6 combines with J gene TRBJ1-4; D gene ambiguous. Trimming removed 2 bases at V and 5 bases at J, with 0 bases between. The length of the CDR3 is 11 residues. The germline CDR1 and CDR2 sequences are MNHNY and SVGAGI (reference sequence). The CDR3 nucleotides read TGTGCCAGCAGTTACAATGAAAAACTGTTTTTT. It translates to CASSYNEKLFF.

Regarding this clone: Within the sample, other DNA sequences also encode this same CDR3. The chain carries TRBV20-1 and TRBJ2-3; no clear D gene. Trimming stripped 3 bases from V and 7 bases from J, with 5 bases between. Germline CDR1 reads DFQATT; CDR2 reads SNEGSKA (reference sequence). The CDR3 sequence is 10 residues long. The CDR3 spells CSASDHTQYF. The CDR3 bases are TGCAGTGCTAGTGACCATACGCAGTATTTT.

V is TRBV7-9 and J is TRBJ2-7; D is unresolved. Trimming stripped 5 bases from V and 3 bases from J, with 5 bases between. CDR1 is SEHNR and CDR2 is FQNEAQ in the germline V gene (reference sequence). The CDR3 loop spans 11 amino acids. For the CDR3, the DNA is TGTGCCAGCAGCCCCAGCTACGAGCAGTACTTC. Translating gives CASSPSYEQYF.

The chain links TRBV18 to TRBJ1-1; tentatively, D is TRBD1 (5 bases). The V gene's germline CDR1 is KGHSH and CDR2 LQKENI. The CDR3 has 14 amino acids. Trimming removed 3 bases at V and 8 bases at J, with 16 bases between. This CDR3 reads CASSPTGTGTEAFF. The CDR3 bases are TGTGCCAGCTCACCTACCGGGACCGGCACCGAAGCTTTCTTT.

Only a few counts were recorded for this clone. The V call is TRBV5-1, the J call TRBJ1-6; no clear D. CDR1 is SGHRS, CDR2 YFSETQ, per germline. Between the trimmed V and J ends, which lost 0 bases and 7 bases, there was a span of 8 bases. There are 14 residues in the CDR3. The CDR3 protein is CASSLEQRNSPLHF. DNA for the CDR3: TGCGCCAGCAGCTTGGAACAGCGGAATTCACCCCTCCACTTT. Complete variable domain (other parts from reference TRBV5-1 and TRBJ1-6): KAGVTQTPRYLIKTRGQQVTLSCSPISGHRSVSWYQQTPGQGLQFLFEYFSETQRNKGNFPGRFSGRQFSNSRSEMNVSTLELGDSALYLCASSLEQRNSPLHFGNGTRLTVT.

This rearrangement joins TRBV18 to TRBJ2-6; D remains unclear. CDR1 is KGHSH and CDR2 is LQKENI in the germline V gene. This CDR3 is 16 amino acids long. V lost 2 bases and J 0 bases, leaving 8 bases between the germline ends. This CDR3 reads CASSPDQDSGANVLTF. The CDR3 DNA reads as TGTGCCAGCTCACCAGATCAAGACTCTGGGGCCAACGTCCTGACTTTC.

The V call is TRBV11-2, the J call TRBJ2-3; a possible D gene is TRBD1 (6 bases). The CDR3 extends over 15 amino acids. Germline V gene data show CDR1 as SGHAT and CDR2 as FQNNGV. The germline V and J ends were trimmed by 5 bases and 0 bases, with 12 bases remaining between them. The CDR3 loop is CASSAGTLSTDTQYF. The CDR3 nucleotides are TGTGCCAGCAGCGCTGGGACACTTAGCACAGATACGCAGTATTTT.

This clone was seen once. The chain links TRBV5-4 to TRBJ2-3; no definite D call. This CDR3 comprises 12 residues. Germline-derived CDR1 and CDR2 are SGHNT and YYREEE (reference sequence). Between the trimmed V and J ends, which lost 5 bases and 2 bases, there was a span of 6 bases. CDR3 sequence reads: CASSRSTDTQYF. Here the CDR3 DNA reads TGTGCCAGCAGTCGATCCACAGATACGCAGTATTTT. The whole variable domain, remainder taken from reference TRBV5-4 and TRBJ2-3, is ETGVTQSPTHLIKTRGQQVTLRCSSQSGHNTVSWYQQALGQGPQFIFQYYREEENGRGNFPPRFSGLQFPNYSSELNVNALELDDSALYLCASSRSTDTQYFGPGTRLTVL.

The rearrangement links TRBV7-2 to TRBJ1-1; D is undetermined. CDR1 SGHTA and CDR2 FQGNSA come from the germline V gene. The ends were cut back, 0 bases at V and 5 bases at J, with 10 bases in the middle. The CDR3 contains 14 residues. The CDR3 bases are TGTGCCAGCAGCTTAGCGCCCCCACATACTGAAGCTTTCTTT. The encoded protein is CASSLAPPHTEAFF.

The genes are TRBV7-2 and TRBJ2-7; 10 nucleotides line up with TRBD2. Germline loops: CDR1 SGHTA, CDR2 FQGNSA. With V trimmed by 4 bases and J by 4 bases, 10 bases remained unmatched. There are 16 residues in the CDR3. CDR3 protein: CASSSPGLATSYEQYF. CDR3 DNA sequence: TGTGCCAGCAGCTCCCCGGGACTAGCGACATCTTACGAGCAGTACTTC.

The V call is TRBV10-2, the J call TRBJ2-1, with no clear D. Germline V gene lookup returns CDR1 WSHSY and CDR2 SAAADI. Trimming took 8 bases from V and 9 from J, leaving 11 bases between them. The CDR3 is 11 residues long. This CDR3 is CASRIGFEQFF. DNA of the CDR3: TGCGCCAGCCGCATAGGGTTTGAGCAGTTCTTC.

The chain is built from TRBV14 and TRBJ1-3; unclear D gene. CDR3 size: 18 residues. V lost 4 bases to trimming and J lost 0 bases, with 19 bases between them. Germline V CDR1 and CDR2: SGHDN, FVKESK. CDR3 region: CASSPHPQDGVSGNTIYF. CDR3 nucleotide sequence: TGTGCCAGCAGCCCTCACCCTCAGGACGGGGTCTCTGGAAACACCATATATTTT.

This chain joins TRBV27 and TRBJ2-1, with 7 nucleotides matching TRBD1. This CDR3 has 15 residues. V gave up 2 bases and J gave up 4 bases; unmatched junction bases: 5. CDR1 MNHEY and CDR2 SMNVEV come from the germline V gene (reference sequence). The CDR3 region has the DNA TGTGCCAGCAGTTTAAGGGACAGCCAGTACAATGAGCAGTTCTTC. Translating it yields CASSLRDSQYNEQFF.

This clone has a handful of counts. The chain joins TRBV7-9 to TRBJ1-2; 7 nucleotides agree with TRBD1. In germline, CDR1 is SEHNR, CDR2 FQNEAQ (reference sequence). Unmatched junction bases numbered 11, after V lost 5 bases and J lost 5 bases. CDR3 length: 15 residues. CDR3 DNA: TGTGCCAGCAGCCGCCTGGGGACAGATCGTTATGGCTACACCTTC. It is translated as CASSRLGTDRYGYTF.

The gene calls are TRBV27 and TRBJ2-7; perhaps TRBD1 as D (5 bases). From germline, CDR1 is MNHEY and CDR2 SMNVEV (reference sequence). The CDR3 runs 15 residues. Trimming took off 5 bases at V and 2 bases at J, with 16 bases between the two ends. The CDR3 region is CASSRTDQGAYEQYF. In DNA form, the CDR3 reads TGTGCCAGCAGTCGGACGGACCAGGGTGCCTACGAGCAGTACTTC.

The chain has TRBV5-1 and TRBJ1-5; D gene ambiguous. The V and J ends lost 0 bases and 3 bases respectively, with 4 bases between them. The CDR3 sequence is 13 residues long. Per the germline V gene, CDR1 is SGHRS and CDR2 is YFSETQ. The CDR3 is CASSLAFNQPQHF. For the CDR3, the DNA is TGCGCCAGCAGCTTGGCCTTCAATCAGCCCCAGCATTTT.

This rearrangement joins TRBV7-9 to TRBJ2-7; D remains ambiguous. In germline, CDR1 is SEHNR, CDR2 FQNEAQ (reference sequence). Trimming removed 3 bases from V and 9 bases from J, with 12 bases in between. The CDR3 covers 12 residues. The CDR3 sequence is CASSFYGEVQYF. The CDR3 coding sequence is TGTGCCAGCAGCTTTTATGGCGAGGTGCAGTACTTC.

The rearrangement joins TRBV5-1 to TRBJ1-2, with D possibly being TRBD1 (5 bases). Trimming left V 4 bases short and J 7 bases short, with 23 bases between. CDR1 is SGHRS and CDR2 is YFSETQ in the germline V gene. The CDR3 has 16 amino acids. CDR3 DNA sequence: TGCGCCAGCAGCCGACCCCAGAGGGGAACGTCAGGTGGCTACACCTTC. This translates into CASSRPQRGTSGGYTF.

The V call is TRBV29-1, the J call TRBJ2-7; the D gene is possibly TRBD2 (6 bases). The CDR3 runs 15 residues. V shed 7 bases and J shed 6 bases, with 25 bases lying between them. Germline CDR1 SQVTM, CDR2 ANQGSEA. This CDR3 reads CSAVLWAASGSEQYF. The CDR3 nucleotides read TGCAGCGCCGTACTGTGGGCCGCGAGCGGGTCCGAGCAGTACTTC.

V gene TRBV25-1 combines with J gene TRBJ2-5, with 7 bases lining up with TRBD1. The germline CDR1 and CDR2 sequences are MGHDK and SYGVNS. The CDR3 sequence is 13 residues long. V lost 4 bases, J lost 1 base, and 0 bases stayed unmatched. The CDR3 DNA is TGTGCCAGCAGTGGGGACAGCCAAGAGACCCAGTACTTC. This sequence encodes CASSGDSQETQYF. Full variable domain (outside the CDR3, taken from reference TRBV25-1 and TRBJ2-5): EADIYQTPRYLVIGTGKKITLECSQTMGHDKMYWYQQDPGMELHLIHYSYGVNSTEKGDLSSESTVSRIRTEHFPLTLESARPSHTSQYLCASSGDSQETQYFGPGTRLLVL.

Worth noting for this clone: Because it lacks the conserved phenylalanine or tryptophan at the end, this CDR3 is likely a read error. It is unclear where the CDR3 begins or ends on the DNA, so no DNA is shown, and the CDR3 is as TCRdb lists it. The chain employs TRBV5-1 and TRBJ2-7; TRBD1 is the table's D call and was not checked against the DNA. The CDR3 adds up to 10 amino acids, both ends counted. Germline loops: CDR1 SGHRS, CDR2 YFSETQ. This chain's CDR3 is CASSWDRQEY.

The chain combines TRBV4-3 with TRBJ1-2; D is unclear. V lost 2 bases, J lost 8 bases, and 9 bases lay in between. The CDR3 is 12 amino acids. The germline V gene has CDR1 LGHNA and CDR2 YSLEER. This CDR3 is CASSQSEVGYTF. CDR3 DNA: TGCGCCAGCAGCCAATCTGAGGTGGGCTACACCTTC.

This chain links TRBV6-5 with TRBJ2-7; 10 bases align to TRBD1. Germline values: CDR1 MNHEY, CDR2 SVGAGI. The trim removed 6 bases at V and 6 bases at J, leaving 5 bases unmatched. The CDR3 extends over 13 amino acids. This CDR3 reads CASRGQGPSEQYF. CDR3 nucleotide sequence: TGTGCCAGCAGGGGACAGGGGCCCAGCGAGCAGTACTTC.

J is TRBJ1-1 and V is TRBV19; D is uncertain. Deletions cut 5 bases from V and 1 base from J, with 11 bases between. The CDR3 is 14 amino acids. Germline lookup yields CDR1 LNHDA and CDR2 SQIVND (reference sequence). This CDR3 reads CASSLRTENTEAFF. CDR3 nucleotide sequence: TGTGCCAGTAGTCTCCGGACGGAGAACACTGAAGCTTTCTTT.

For this clone: A junction end diverges from the germline sequence, so it may reflect a read error. The rearrangement uses TRBV6-5 and TRBJ1-1; the match to TRBD1 covers 7 bases. This CDR3 is built from 11 residues. Germline-derived CDR1 and CDR2 are MNHEY and SVGAGI. CDR3 DNA: TGTGCCAGCAGTTACTCTCTGGGACAGATCTTT. It specifies CASSYSLGQIF.

This clone was detected once. The chain couples TRBV7-9 to TRBJ2-2; no firm D call. The V end was cut by 1 base, the J end by 4 bases, with 7 bases between. Germline V gene lookup returns CDR1 SEHNR and CDR2 FQNEAQ (reference sequence). This CDR3 is 14 amino acids long. Here the CDR3 reads CASSLGTLTGELFF. CDR3 sequence (DNA): TGTGCCAGCAGCTTAGGTACTCTCACCGGGGAGCTGTTTTTT.

The V gene is TRBV9, the J gene TRBJ2-3, with 8 bases matching TRBD2. The V gene's germline CDR1 is SGDLS and CDR2 YYNGEE. Trimming cost V 0 bases and J 2 bases; bases outside gene matches: 2. The CDR3 consists of 15 residues. DNA for the CDR3: TGTGCCAGCAGCGTAGTAGCGGGGTACACAGATACGCAGTATTTT. It codes for CASSVVAGYTDTQYF.

The chain uses TRBV19 and TRBJ1-1, with D unresolved. The CDR3 length is 14 residues. CDR1 is LNHDA, CDR2 SQIVND, per germline (reference sequence). The germline V and J ends were trimmed by 3 bases and 1 base, with 9 bases remaining between them. This chain's CDR3 is CASSISGKNTEAFF. CDR3 DNA: TGTGCCAGTAGTATTTCGGGGAAGAACACTGAAGCTTTCTTT.

This chain links TRBV2 with TRBJ1-2, with unresolved D. This CDR3 contains 12 residues. V was cut by 3 bases and J by 8 bases, with 10 bases left in between. Per the germline V gene, CDR1 is SNHLY and CDR2 is FYNNEI. CDR3 sequence (DNA): TGTGCCAGCAGTGAGGCAGGAGGAGGCTACACCTTC. Translating it yields CASSEAGGGYTF.

This chain uses TRBV7-9 with TRBJ2-3; TRBD2 matches 10 bases. The CDR3 is 19 amino acids. Germline V gene lookup returns CDR1 SEHNR and CDR2 FQNEAQ (reference sequence). V gave up 2 bases and J gave up 4 bases; unmatched junction bases: 15. For the CDR3, the DNA is TGTGCCAGCAGCTTACTAGGGGGCCGGGCTAGCGGGAGCCCAGATACGCAGTATTTT. Residues: CASSLLGGRASGSPDTQYF.